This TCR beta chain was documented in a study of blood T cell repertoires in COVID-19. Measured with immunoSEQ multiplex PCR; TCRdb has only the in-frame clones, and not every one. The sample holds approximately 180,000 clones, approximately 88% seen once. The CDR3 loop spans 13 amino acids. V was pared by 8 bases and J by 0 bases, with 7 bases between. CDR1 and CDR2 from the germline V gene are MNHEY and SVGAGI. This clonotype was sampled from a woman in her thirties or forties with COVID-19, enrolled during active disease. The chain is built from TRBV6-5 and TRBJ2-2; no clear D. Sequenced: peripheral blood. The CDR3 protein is CASHDTNTGELFF. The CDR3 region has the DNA TGTGCCAGCCATGACACGAACACCGGGGAGCTGTTTTTT.